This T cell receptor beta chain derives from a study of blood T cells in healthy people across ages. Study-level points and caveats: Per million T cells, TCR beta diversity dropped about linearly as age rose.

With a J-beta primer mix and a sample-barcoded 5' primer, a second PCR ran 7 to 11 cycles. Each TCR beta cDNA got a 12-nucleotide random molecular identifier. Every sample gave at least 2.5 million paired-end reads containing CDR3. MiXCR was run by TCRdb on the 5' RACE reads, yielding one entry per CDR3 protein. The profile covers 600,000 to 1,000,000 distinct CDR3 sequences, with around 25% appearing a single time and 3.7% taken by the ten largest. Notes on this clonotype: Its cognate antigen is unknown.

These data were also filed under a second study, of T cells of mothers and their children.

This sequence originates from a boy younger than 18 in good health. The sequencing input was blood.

Written as DNA, the CDR3 is TGTGCCACCAGCACAAGGGTCGACTCACCCCTCCACTTT. Amino acid sequence: CATSTRVDSPLHF. The chain couples TRBV15 to TRBJ1-6; unclear D gene. Trimming removed 4 bases from V and 10 bases from J, with 11 bases in between. The CDR3 has 13 residues. Germline V gene lookup returns CDR1 LNHNV and CDR2 YYDKDF (reference sequence).